This T cell receptor (beta chain) was profiled in a study of cytomegalovirus exposure and HLA in healthy donors. The study, taken as a whole, reports: Some segments of the V type, notably TRBV6-2 and TRBV6-3, were excluded as indistinguishable.

With 60 Vbeta and 13 Jbeta primers, the PCR was carried out. How the authors handled the data: Around 80 million unique TCR beta chains, roughly 11 million of them shared, were counted by a later analysis. Sequencing used immunoSEQ multiplex PCR; TCRdb keeps in-frame clones, though not all of them. The V and J calls and clone size are taken from that table; D and trimming were inferred from the DNA. Of some 220,000 clones in the sample, approximately 84% are singletons; the top ten hold 0.58%. This CDR3 has 17 amino acids. CDR1 and CDR2 (germline): SQVTM, ANQGSEA. V was clipped by 8 bases and J by 2 bases; unmatched bases: 17. Comments on this clone: Its antigen is as yet unknown. This CDR3 is also generated by other DNA sequences in the sample.

The sequence was collected from a woman aged 40 to 50 in good health and CMV-seronegative. The chain links TRBV29-1 to TRBJ2-7; 11 nucleotides match TRBD2. Input material: PBMCs. CDR3 in amino acids: CSLDHSSGTSGPYEQYF. The CDR3 DNA reads as TGCAGCCTAGACCACAGTTCCGGGACTAGCGGTCCCTACGAGCAGTACTTC.